Each of the 32 T cell receptor beta chains below was sequenced from the same sample in a study of shared clonotypes between healthy human individuals. Data came from immunoSEQ multiplex PCR; TCRdb stores just in-frame clones and leaves some out. The sample holds about 1.1 million clones, around 78% seen once. Sequencing was performed on memory CD4+ T cells from PBMCs. Subset here: CD45RA-negative fraction. Receptors were obtained from a man younger than 30 in good health. Some clones in this sample may be carry-over from other donors' samples.

The chain employs TRBV2 and TRBJ1-5; no definite D call. The CDR3 length is 14 residues. V was clipped by 3 bases and J by 5 bases, with 11 bases between them. Germline V CDR1 and CDR2: SNHLY, FYNNEI. CDR3 DNA: TGTGCCAGCAGTGACAGCCCGAATTATCAGCCCCAGCATTTT. As protein: CASSDSPNYQPQHF. The full variable domain, with the rest looked up from reference TRBV2 and TRBJ1-5, is EPEVTQTPSHQVTQMGQEVILRCVPISNHLYFYWYRQILGQKVEFLVSFYNNEISEKSEIFDDQFSVERPDGSNFTLKIRSTKLEDSAMYFCASSDSPNYQPQHFGDGTRLSIL.

This clone was seen a few times. The rearrangement links TRBV7-2 to TRBJ2-1, with 11 bases fitting TRBD2. Germline V gene lookup returns CDR1 SGHTA and CDR2 FQGNSA. J gave up 4 bases and V 7 bases, and 3 bases lay outside the gene matches. The CDR3 runs to 14 residues. The CDR3 sequence: CASKGLAVYNEQFF. CDR3 DNA: TGTGCCAGCAAGGGACTAGCGGTTTACAATGAGCAGTTCTTC.

The chain has TRBV28 and TRBJ1-5, with 9 bases fitting TRBD1. Germline CDR1 is MDHEN and CDR2 is SYDVKM. The CDR3 is 15 amino acids. The V gene end was trimmed by 7 bases and the J gene end by 4 bases; junction bases not matched to a gene: 8. CDR3 coding DNA: TGTGCCAGCAACGTCCGGGACAGGGTTAATCAGCCCCAGCATTTT. Its protein is CASNVRDRVNQPQHF.

The chain is built from TRBV28 and TRBJ2-5; no reliable D call. The germline gives CDR1 MDHEN, CDR2 SYDVKM. The CDR3 totals 11 residues. Trimming cost V 5 bases and J 5 bases, with 6 bases left between them. The CDR3: CASSTWETQYF. The CDR3 DNA is TGTGCCAGCAGTACCTGGGAGACCCAGTACTTC.

The V and J genes are TRBV7-2 and TRBJ1-2; D is uncertain. The V end lost 1 base, the J end lost 8 bases, and 11 bases lay between the germline ends. Germline V CDR1 and CDR2: SGHTA, FQGNSA. This CDR3 has 13 amino acids. CDR3 sequence reads: CASSLVGGGGYTF. The CDR3 coding sequence is TGTGCCAGCAGCTTAGTAGGCGGCGGGGGCTACACCTTC.

The gene calls are TRBV29-1 and TRBJ2-6, with D possibly being TRBD2 (6 bases). With 4 bases removed from V and 0 bases from J, the gap between germline ends came to 13 bases. This CDR3 is 16 amino acids long. CDR1 and CDR2 from the germline V gene are SQVTM and ANQGSEA. The CDR3 sequence: CSVVGSGDSGANVLTF. In nucleotides, the CDR3 is TGCAGCGTTGTAGGTAGCGGTGACTCTGGGGCCAACGTCCTGACTTTC.

The chain couples TRBV5-1 to TRBJ2-1; possibly TRBD1 for D (5 bases). The CDR3 is made up of 16 amino acids. From germline, CDR1 is SGHRS and CDR2 YFSETQ. Trimming left V 0 bases short and J 6 bases short, with 16 bases between. The CDR3 DNA follows: TGCGCCAGCAGCTTGGGGCAGGGTGGGATCCTCAATGAGCAGTTCTTC. Translating it yields CASSLGQGGILNEQFF.

The gene calls are TRBV11-1 and TRBJ2-7, with 7 positions matching TRBD1. CDR1 and CDR2 from the germline V gene are SGHAT and FQDESV (reference sequence). The CDR3 runs to 16 residues. J gave up 4 bases and V 1 base, and 10 bases lay outside the gene matches. In nucleotides, the CDR3 is TGTGCCAGCAGCTTAGAAGGGGGCTCTTATGGGTACGAGCAGTACTTC. It translates to CASSLEGGSYGYEQYF.

The genes are TRBV29-1 and TRBJ2-6, with unresolved D. The CDR3 contains 13 residues. The V end lost 7 bases, the J end lost 0 bases, and 7 bases lay between the germline ends. Germline lookup yields CDR1 SQVTM and CDR2 ANQGSEA. CDR3 in amino acids: CSAPSSGANVLTF. CDR3 nucleotides: TGCAGCGCCCCTAGCTCTGGGGCCAACGTCCTGACTTTC.

The chain uses TRBV19 and TRBJ2-7; D not certain. The germline gives CDR1 LNHDA, CDR2 SQIVND (reference sequence). Trimming stripped 3 bases from V and 0 bases from J, with 12 bases between. The CDR3 contains 15 residues. The CDR3, as DNA: TGTGCCAGTAGTATTTCGGCAGTAGACTCCTACGAGCAGTACTTC. Its translation is CASSISAVDSYEQYF.

The chain couples TRBV11-2 to TRBJ2-5, with 7 bases identical to TRBD1. This CDR3 comprises 14 residues. V dropped 3 bases and J dropped 5; count of bases not matched to a gene: 6. Germline V gene lookup returns CDR1 SGHAT and CDR2 FQNNGV. The CDR3 region has the DNA TGTGCCAGCAGCTTGACAGGGCCCGGGGAGACCCAGTACTTC. Amino acid sequence: CASSLTGPGETQYF.

This clone has a single count. The same CDR3 also results from other DNA sequences found in this sample. V is TRBV20-1 and J is TRBJ2-5, with D perhaps matching TRBD1 (6 bases). With 6 bases removed from V and 4 bases from J, the gap between germline ends came to 9 bases. Germline V lookup: CDR1 DFQATT, CDR2 SNEGSKA (reference sequence). The CDR3 spans 11 residues. The CDR3 DNA reads TGCAGTGCCCTCAGGGGAGAGACCCAGTACTTC. As protein: CSALRGETQYF.

The count of this clone is one. The chain uses TRBV13 and TRBJ1-1, with D hard to call. Germline CDR1 PRHDT, CDR2 FYEKMQ (reference sequence). The V and J ends lost 5 bases and 1 base respectively, with 11 bases between them. The CDR3 spans 14 residues. The CDR3 region is CASSPERENTEAFF. The CDR3 DNA follows: TGTGCCAGCAGCCCCGAGAGGGAGAACACTGAAGCTTTCTTT.

The chain joins TRBV5-1 to TRBJ2-7; 10 bases align to TRBD1. With V trimmed by 4 bases and J by 6 bases, 13 bases remained unmatched. Germline CDR1 and CDR2: SGHRS and YFSETQ. The CDR3 runs to 16 residues. The CDR3 here is CASSLPSGQGMSEQYF. CDR3 coding DNA: TGCGCCAGCAGCCTCCCCTCGGGACAGGGGATGAGCGAGCAGTACTTC.

This chain uses TRBV7-9 with TRBJ2-1, with 9 bases lining up with TRBD2. From germline, CDR1 is SEHNR and CDR2 FQNEAQ (reference sequence). The V segment lost 1 base and the J segment 5 bases; nucleotides outside the gene matches: 6. This CDR3 spans 16 amino acids. The CDR3 bases are TGTGCCAGCAGCTTAGGACGGACTAGCGTTAACAATGAGCAGTTCTTC. Protein sequence: CASSLGRTSVNNEQFF.

This clone was detected only a few times. V gene TRBV7-2 combines with J gene TRBJ1-2; 9 bases match TRBD1. The trim removed 4 bases at V and 0 bases at J, leaving 6 bases unmatched. This CDR3 comprises 16 residues. Looked up from germline, CDR1 is SGHTA and CDR2 is FQGNSA. The CDR3 nucleotides are TGTGCCAGCAGCTCACTGACAGGGGGTACTAACTATGGCTACACCTTC. Its protein product is CASSSLTGGTNYGYTF. Combining the CDR3 with reference TRBV7-2 and TRBJ1-2 gives the whole variable domain GAGVSQSPSNKVTEKGKDVELRCDPISGHTALYWYRQSLGQGLEFLIYFQGNSAPDKSGLPSDRFSAERTGGSVSTLTIQRTQQEDSAVYLCASSSLTGGTNYGYTFGSGTRLTVV.

The V gene is TRBV2, the J gene TRBJ1-2, with D uncertain. V was pared by 7 bases and J by 3 bases, with 12 bases between. This CDR3 comprises 13 residues. Germline V gene sequence: CDR1 SNHLY, CDR2 FYNNEI. DNA of the CDR3: TGTGCCAGCACGGCCTACGTGGACTATGGCTACACCTTC. The encoded protein is CASTAYVDYGYTF.

This chain connects TRBV7-2 to TRBJ1-4, with 11 positions matching TRBD1. Germline assignment: CDR1 SGHTA and CDR2 FQGNSA. V shed 5 bases, J shed 8 bases, and the junction held 7 bases outside the gene matches. CDR3 size: 15 residues. The CDR3 DNA is TGTGCCAGCAGCGTACGGACAGGGGGCAGGGAAAAACTGTTTTTT. This encodes CASSVRTGGREKLFF.

The count of this clone is one. This chain links TRBV4-1 with TRBJ2-5, with D possibly being TRBD2 (6 bases). From germline, CDR1 is MGHRA and CDR2 YSYEKL. CDR3 length: 16 residues. The germline V and J ends were trimmed by 1 base and 0 bases, with 12 bases remaining between them. The CDR3 nucleotides are TGCGCCAGCAGCCAAGCGGGAGAGCGTTACCAAGAGACCCAGTACTTC. Protein product: CASSQAGERYQETQYF.

This clone was counted only a few times. J is TRBJ1-1 and V is TRBV5-6; TRBD1 aligns across 10 bases. V gave up 4 bases and J gave up 0 bases; unmatched junction bases: 3. This CDR3 spans 15 amino acids. Germline CDR1 and CDR2: SGHDT and YYEEEE. The CDR3 protein is CASSAGTGVNTEAFF. DNA for the CDR3: TGTGCCAGCAGCGCCGGGACAGGGGTGAACACTGAAGCTTTCTTT. Complete variable domain (other parts from reference TRBV5-6 and TRBJ1-1): DAGVTQSPTHLIKTRGQQVTLRCSPKSGHDTVSWYQQALGQGPQFIFQYYEEEERQRGNFPDRFSGHQFPNYSSELNVNALLLGDSALYLCASSAGTGVNTEAFFGQGTRLTVV.

The CDR3 sequence: CASSSTDEGYTEAFF. Written as DNA, the CDR3 is TGTGCCAGCAGTTCTACGGACGAGGGGTACACTGAAGCTTTCTTT. V and J are TRBV6-6 and TRBJ1-1, with D perhaps TRBD1 (5 bases). The germline V gene has CDR1 MNHNY and CDR2 SVGAGI (reference sequence). The V end was cut by 4 bases, the J end by 3 bases, with 15 bases between. The CDR3 contains 15 residues.

The genes are TRBV11-3 and TRBJ2-5; D ambiguous. Trimming removed 1 base from V and 7 bases from J, with 10 bases in between. CDR1 and CDR2 (germline): SGHNT, YENEEA. CDR3 size: 13 residues. Here the CDR3 DNA reads TGTGCCAGCAGCTTAGGGGCAGAAGGGACCCAGTACTTC. Protein: CASSLGAEGTQYF.

V and J are TRBV11-2 and TRBJ2-4; D not resolved. CDR1 SGHAT and CDR2 FQNNGV come from the germline V gene. The CDR3 contains 13 residues. Trimming cost V 7 bases and J 2 bases, with 9 bases left between them. CDR3 residues: CASKPPTKNIQYF. The DNA of the CDR3 is TGTGCCAGCAAGCCCCCAACCAAAAACATTCAGTACTTC.

To note about this clone: This specimen includes other DNA sequences encoding the same CDR3. The chain uses TRBV7-3 and TRBJ2-3, with D perhaps being TRBD1 or TRBD2 (5 bases each). Trimming took 5 bases from V and 1 from J, leaving 10 bases between them. The CDR3 covers 14 residues. Germline assignment: CDR1 SGHTA and CDR2 FQGTGA. The CDR3 nucleotides are TGTGCCAGCAGCCCCGGGACCGGCACAGATACGCAGTATTTT. Encoded protein: CASSPGTGTDTQYF.

On this clone itself: Other DNA sequences in the same sample also yield this CDR3. This rearrangement joins TRBV28 to TRBJ2-7, with 10 bases identical to TRBD1. The trim removed 7 bases at V and 1 base at J, leaving 4 bases unmatched. The CDR3 runs to 14 residues. Germline V gene data show CDR1 as MDHEN and CDR2 as SYDVKM. The CDR3 DNA reads TGTGCCAGCACCTCGGGACAGGGGTCCTACGAGCAGTACTTC. Its protein product is CASTSGQGSYEQYF.

This clone was found once. The V call is TRBV9, the J call TRBJ1-2; TRBD1 is a possible D gene (5 bases). From germline, CDR1 is SGDLS and CDR2 YYNGEE. The V gene lost 4 bases and the J gene lost 4 bases, with 14 bases spanning the gap. The CDR3 runs 14 residues. CDR3 bases: TGTGCCAGCAGCCCCCGGGACGGGGGCTATGGCTACACCTTC. This gives the protein CASSPRDGGYGYTF.

The V gene is TRBV4-2, the J gene TRBJ2-1; the D gene is possibly TRBD2 (6 bases). Germline CDR1 reads LGHNA; CDR2 reads YNFKEQ. Trimming shortened V by 1 base and J by 3 bases, and 19 bases separated the two germline ends. The CDR3 consists of 18 residues. The DNA of the CDR3 is TGTGCCAGCAGCCAAGCCGACCCCTTAGCGGAGATCTACAATGAGCAGTTCTTC. This sequence encodes CASSQADPLAEIYNEQFF.

The genes are TRBV5-1 and TRBJ2-7; TRBD1 might be the D (6 bases). The CDR3 totals 14 residues. V lost 3 bases to trimming and J lost 1 base, with 11 bases between them. Germline loops: CDR1 SGHRS, CDR2 YFSETQ. CDR3 residues: CASSSWTESYEQYF. The CDR3 DNA reads TGCGCCAGCAGCTCGTGGACAGAATCCTACGAGCAGTACTTC.

Details on this clone: Distinct nucleotide sequences in the sample also encode this CDR3. J is TRBJ2-7 and V is TRBV28, with 8 bases identical to TRBD1. V trimming: 5 bases; J trimming: 0 bases; junction bases outside the gene matches: 6. This CDR3 is 15 amino acids long. Germline values: CDR1 MDHEN, CDR2 SYDVKM. The CDR3 sequence: CASSGTGGSSYEQYF. The CDR3 DNA is TGTGCCAGCAGTGGTACAGGGGGTAGCTCCTACGAGCAGTACTTC.

V and J are TRBV11-2 and TRBJ1-1; perhaps TRBD1 as D (6 bases). Deletions cut 3 bases from V and 3 bases from J, with 8 bases between. The CDR3 runs 13 residues. Germline V gene data show CDR1 as SGHAT and CDR2 as FQNNGV. As DNA, the CDR3 is TGTGCCAGCAGCTTTCGGACAGACACTGAAGCTTTCTTT. It codes for CASSFRTDTEAFF.

Worth noting for this clone: The sample carries other DNA sequences with the same CDR3. The chain joins TRBV29-1 to TRBJ1-1; 9 bases line up with TRBD1. The CDR3 loop spans 12 amino acids. V lost 6 bases, J lost 3 bases, and 2 bases stayed unmatched. Looked up from germline, CDR1 is SQVTM and CDR2 is ANQGSEA. The CDR3 reads CSVGQGDTEAFF. The CDR3 nucleotides read TGCAGCGTGGGACAGGGTGACACTGAAGCTTTCTTT. The full variable domain, in which reference TRBV29-1 and TRBJ1-1 provide the parts outside the CDR3, is SAVISQKPSRDICQRGTSLTIQCQVDSQVTMMFWYRQQPGQSLTLIATANQGSEATYESGFVIDKFPISRPNLTFSTLTVSNMSPEDSSIYLCSVGQGDTEAFFGQGTRLTVV.

This clone was recorded a few times. V is TRBV2 and J is TRBJ2-1, with 8 bases aligning to TRBD1. Germline assignment: CDR1 SNHLY and CDR2 FYNNEI. V lost 8 bases to trimming and J lost 5 bases; unmatched junction nucleotides: 5. This CDR3 contains 13 residues. The DNA of the CDR3 is TGTGCCAGCCGACAGGGGCTCAACAATGAGCAGTTCTTC. This translates into CASRQGLNNEQFF.